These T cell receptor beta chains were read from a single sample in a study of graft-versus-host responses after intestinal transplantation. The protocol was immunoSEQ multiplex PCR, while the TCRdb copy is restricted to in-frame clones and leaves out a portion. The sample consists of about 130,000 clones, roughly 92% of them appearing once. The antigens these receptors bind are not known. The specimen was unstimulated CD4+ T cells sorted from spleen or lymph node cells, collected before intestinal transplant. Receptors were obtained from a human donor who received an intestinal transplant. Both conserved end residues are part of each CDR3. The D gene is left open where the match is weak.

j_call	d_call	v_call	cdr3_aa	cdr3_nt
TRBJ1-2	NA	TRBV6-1	CASIPRPPAAESFF	TGTGCCAGCATCCCCCGCCCACCTGCCGCTGAATCTTTCTTC
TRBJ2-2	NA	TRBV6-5	CASSQDRFRPGELFF	TGTGCCAGCAGTCAAGACAGATTTCGCCCCGGGGAGCTGTTTTTT
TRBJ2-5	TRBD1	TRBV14	CASSSTGLETQYF	TGTGCCAGCAGCTCGACAGGGCTAGAGACCCAGTACTTC
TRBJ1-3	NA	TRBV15	CATSRPEQGLAGNTIYF	TGTGCCACCAGCAGACCCGAGCAGGGGTTAGCAGGAAACACCATATATTTT
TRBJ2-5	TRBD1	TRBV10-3	CAISDPDRPRLMPQYF	TGTGCCATCAGTGATCCGGACAGGCCGCGATTGATGCCCCAGTACTTC
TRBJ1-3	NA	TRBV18	CASSPRSESSGNTIYF	TGTGCCAGCTCACCTCGCAGCGAGAGCTCTGGAAACACCATATATTTT
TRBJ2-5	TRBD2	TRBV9	CASSALGLADQETQYF	TGTGCCAGCAGCGCCTTGGGACTAGCGGACCAAGAGACCCAGTACTTC
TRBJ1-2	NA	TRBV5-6	CASSLGWGGDTF	TGTGCCAGCAGCTTGGGATGGGGAGGTGACACCTTC
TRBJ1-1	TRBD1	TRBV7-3	CASSLTTGGVTEAFF	TGTGCCAGCAGCTTAACCACAGGGGGCGTCACTGAAGCTTTCTTT
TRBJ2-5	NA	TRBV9	CASSVGAPLHQETQYF	TGTGCCAGCAGCGTCGGGGCCCCGCTTCACCAAGAGACCCAGTACTTC
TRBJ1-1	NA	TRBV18	CASSPPAGSTEAFF	TGTGCCAGCTCACCACCGGCAGGGAGCACTGAAGCTTTCTTT
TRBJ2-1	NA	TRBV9	CASSILTLSSYNEQFF	TGTGCCAGCAGCATTCTTACCCTGAGCTCCTACAATGAGCAGTTCTTC
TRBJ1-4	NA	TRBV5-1	CASSPRVGGNEKLFF	TGCGCCAGCAGCCCCCGTGTGGGAGGAAATGAAAAACTGTTTTTT
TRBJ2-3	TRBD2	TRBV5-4	CASSGGGGADTQYF	TGTGCCAGCAGCGGAGGCGGGGGGGCAGATACGCAGTATTTT
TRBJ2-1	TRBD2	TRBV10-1	CASSAGTSGSNEQFF	TGCGCCAGCAGTGCGGGGACTAGCGGGAGTAATGAGCAGTTCTTC
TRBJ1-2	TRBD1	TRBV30	CAGEEGDRGRDTF	TGTGCCGGGGAAGAGGGGGACAGGGGGCGCGACACCTTC
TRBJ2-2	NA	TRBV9	CASSPVSRRDGGELFF	TGTGCCAGCAGCCCCGTTTCGAGGAGGGATGGAGGGGAGCTGTTTTTT
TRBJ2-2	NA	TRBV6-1	CASSERGAGAFTGELFF	TGTGCCAGCAGTGAAAGGGGGGCGGGGGCGTTCACCGGGGAGCTGTTTTTT
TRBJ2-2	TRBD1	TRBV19	CASWTGPTGELFF	TGTGCCAGCTGGACAGGGCCCACCGGGGAGCTGTTTTTT
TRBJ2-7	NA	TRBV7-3	CASSFEGRGEQYF	TGTGCCAGCAGCTTTGAGGGGCGGGGCGAGCAGTACTTC
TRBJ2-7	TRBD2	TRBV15	CATSMRGGWNEQYF	TGTGCCACCAGTATGCGGGGGGGCTGGAACGAGCAGTACTTC